These 3 T cell receptor beta chains were sequenced from one sample in a study of cytomegalovirus exposure and HLA in healthy donors. Primers: 60 Vbeta forward and 13 Jbeta reverse. Assay: immunoSEQ multiplex PCR; the TCRdb copy retains only in-frame clones and omits some. The sample contains fewer than 200,000 clones, roughly three quarters of which appear only once. The sequencing sample was made of PBMCs. The receptors were sampled from a male donor in good health and CMV-seropositive.

This chain connects TRBV14 to TRBJ1-3; D is uncertain. Germline V gene lookup returns CDR1 SGHDN and CDR2 FVKESK. The CDR3 is 13 amino acids. Trimming removed 2 bases from V and 4 bases from J, with 6 bases in between. In DNA, the CDR3 is TGTGCCAGCAGCCAACTGTCGGGAAACACCATATATTTT. It yields the protein CASSQLSGNTIYF. Full variable domain (remainder filled in from reference TRBV14 and TRBJ1-3): EAGVTQFPSHSVIEKGQTVTLRCDPISGHDNLYWYRRVMGKEIKFLLHFVKESKQDESGMPNNRFLAERTGGTYSTLKVQPAELEDSGVYFCASSQLSGNTIYFGEGSWLTVV.

V gene TRBV19 combines with J gene TRBJ1-6; D is possibly TRBD1 (5 bases). This CDR3 is built from 16 residues. Trimming shortened V by 5 bases and J by 5 bases, and 16 bases separated the two germline ends. Germline V gene lookup returns CDR1 LNHDA and CDR2 SQIVND (reference sequence). In nucleotides, the CDR3 is TGTGCCAGTAGTTTCGGGAGGGGCCTGGATAATTCACCCCTCCACTTT. It is translated as CASSFGRGLDNSPLHF.

The genes are TRBV9 and TRBJ2-7; D is perhaps TRBD2 (5 bases). This CDR3 comprises 14 residues. CDR1 and CDR2 from the germline V gene are SGDLS and YYNGEE. The V end was cut by 0 bases, the J end by 4 bases, with 11 bases between. Here the CDR3 reads CASSVADGNYEQYF. The CDR3 region has the DNA TGTGCCAGCAGCGTAGCGGACGGGAATTACGAGCAGTACTTC.